The rows below give T cell receptor beta chains drawn from one sample of a study of post-analysis software for immune sequencing data. TCRdb reprocessed the PCR reads with MiXCR, giving one entry per CDR3 protein. The repertoire holds hundreds of thousands of distinct CDR3 sequences, with under 70% as singletons. Input material: blood. These receptors were obtained from a girl between 10 and 17 years old with multiple sclerosis. CDR3s include the opening cysteine and the closing phenylalanine or tryptophan. Each record gives: V gene, CDR3 length, CDR3 protein.

TRBV28	15	CASSTSGIRGYEQFF
TRBV4-1	15	CASSQEHSNSYEQYF
TRBV2	15	CASSEAERSTDTQYF
TRBV12-3/TRBV12-4	12	CASSSRVGGYTF
TRBV6-1	18	CASRSLRRGRDLTDTQYF
TRBV3-1	17	CASSSRDRGLGANVLTF
TRBV6-1	14	CASSEDSSGSPLHF
TRBV29-1	13	CSATGTGRETQYF
TRBV7-2	12	CASSSFPGELFF
TRBV2	15	CASTKEGQGDYGYTF
TRBV4-1	15	CASSQEGRPIYEQYF
TRBV10-3	19	CATGKGTASGRGYQETQYF
TRBV15	14	CATSHSEGTGELFF
TRBV29-1	13	CSVSGLYSYEQYF
TRBV21-1	15	CASSEGPGRSYEQYF
TRBV20-1	13	CSASVTVNYGYTF
TRBV10-2	15	CASSPIASSTDTQYF
TRBV12-3/TRBV12-4	14	CASSLAGVGNEQFF
TRBV20-1	16	CSARDPRGVGRSPLHF
TRBV20-1	15	CSARGSGYGYNEQFF
TRBV12-3/TRBV12-4	15	CASSLAGTGGYGYTF
TRBV9	12	CASSVGGSPQFF
TRBV7-9	14	CASSADRGSDGYTF
TRBV5-1	14	CASSPFGENTEAFF
TRBV20-1	15	CSASVLAGGEDEQYF
TRBV29-1	14	CSVWDRGEIGKLFF
TRBV4-1	13	CASSQGGHQPQHF
TRBV5-1	15	CASSLPGQGPSEQYF
TRBV29-1	12	CSVHRSGEKLFF
TRBV3-1	14	CASSQSLAGYEQYF
TRBV5-1	15	CASSSRTGAGSPLHF
TRBV9	15	CASSQGSLGLTEAFF
TRBV20-1	14	CSATRGQGNSPLHF
TRBV5-1	15	CASSPGTSGAIEQFF
TRBV4-1	15	CASSQVGTGGHEQYF
TRBV29-1	14	CSVEGTSGRSEQFF
TRBV25-1	15	CASSAPYGVEETQYF
TRBV29-1	13	CSVAGDSYYEQYF
TRBV7-6	16	CASSLDGRGTNEKLFF
TRBV4-1	15	CASSQDRSGPYEQYF
TRBV7-2	18	CASSLEGWRLAEYNEQFF
TRBV12-3/TRBV12-4	15	CASSLTGPPTDTQYF
TRBV7-9	16	CASSLAAPSGANVLTF
TRBV6-1	14	CASSDWGKSEKLFF
TRBV9	14	CASSVGTEVETQYF
TRBV20-1	15	CSADPLAGVYNEQFF
TRBV4-1	14	CASSQDRRAHEQFF
TRBV27	13	CAIVLNPTFEQYF
TRBV6-1	16	CAGQGDRKRANYGYTF
TRBV5-1	14	CASSTRQGLYEQYF
TRBV12-3/TRBV12-4	12	CASSYRDSEQYF
TRBV7-9	14	CASSFGDRDYGYTF
TRBV10-3	15	CAISERGDQNYGYTF